This T cell receptor beta chain was obtained from a study of yellow fever vaccine responses in identical twins. TCRdb re-analysed the RT-PCR reads in MiXCR, keeping a single row per CDR3 protein. This table holds over 950 distinct CDR3 sequences, less than 90% found once. V lost 2 bases, J lost 5 bases, and 6 bases stayed unmatched. CDR1 and CDR2 from the germline V gene are MNHEY and SVGAGI. This CDR3 contains 15 residues. V usage is TRBV6-5 and J usage is TRBJ1-3, with 7 nucleotides matching TRBD1. The receptor's source is a female donor who received the yellow fever vaccine. The specimen comprised T cells from blood (PBMCs), unsorted or a sorted subset (not recorded which), sampled before or after yellow fever vaccination (not recorded which). CDR3 region: CASSYDGTARNTIYF. The CDR3 nucleotides read TGTGCCAGCAGTTACGATGGGACAGCCAGAAACACCATATATTTT.